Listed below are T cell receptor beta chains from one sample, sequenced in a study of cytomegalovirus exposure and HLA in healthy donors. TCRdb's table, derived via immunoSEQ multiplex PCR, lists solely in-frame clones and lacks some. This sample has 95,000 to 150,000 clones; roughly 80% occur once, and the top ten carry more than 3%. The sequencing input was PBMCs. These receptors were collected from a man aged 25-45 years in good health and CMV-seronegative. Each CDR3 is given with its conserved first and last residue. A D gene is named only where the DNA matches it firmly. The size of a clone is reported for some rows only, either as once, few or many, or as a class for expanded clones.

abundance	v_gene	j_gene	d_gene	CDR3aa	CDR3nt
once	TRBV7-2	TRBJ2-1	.	CASSLIGNNEQFF	TGTGCCAGCAGCTTAATCGGGAACAATGAGCAGTTCTTC
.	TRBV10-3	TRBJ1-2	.	CAIGITDRSILHGYTF	TGTGCCATCGGGATCACGGACAGATCGATCCTTCATGGCTACACCTTC
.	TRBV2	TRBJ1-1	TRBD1	CASGGQGRTEAFF	TGTGCCAGCGGGGGACAGGGCAGGACTGAAGCTTTCTTT
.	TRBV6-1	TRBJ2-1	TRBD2	CASSESTSGDYNEQFF	TGTGCCAGCAGTGAATCCACGAGCGGGGACTACAATGAGCAGTTCTTC
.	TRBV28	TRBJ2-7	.	CASSRLRAGGYYEQYF	TGTGCCAGCAGTCGATTACGGGCCGGGGGTTATTACGAGCAGTACTTC
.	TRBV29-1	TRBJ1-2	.	CSVERVSNYGYTF	TGCAGCGTTGAGCGGGTTTCTAACTATGGCTACACCTTC
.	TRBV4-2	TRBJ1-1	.	CASSPQENTEAFF	TGTGCCAGCAGCCCACAGGAGAACACTGAAGCTTTCTTT
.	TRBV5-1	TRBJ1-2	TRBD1	CASSLAGRGSGYTF	TGCGCCAGCAGCTTGGCGGGCAGGGGGAGTGGCTACACCTTC
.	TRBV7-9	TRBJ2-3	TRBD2	CASSLIAGGLTDTQYF	TGTGCCAGCAGCTTGATAGCGGGAGGGCTCACAGATACGCAGTATTTT
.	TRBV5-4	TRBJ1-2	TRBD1	CASSLGGQGWYGYTF	TGTGCCAGCAGCTTGGGGGGACAGGGTTGGTATGGCTACACCTTC
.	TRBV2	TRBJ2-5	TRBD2	CASISRSGGGPETQYF	TGTGCCAGCATATCTCGGTCCGGGGGGGGCCCCGAGACCCAGTACTTC
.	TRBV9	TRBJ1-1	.	CASSVVGRSDTEAFF	TGTGCCAGCAGCGTAGTTGGCAGGTCGGACACTGAAGCTTTCTTT
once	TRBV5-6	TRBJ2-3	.	CASSLLPRAVDTQYF	TGTGCCAGCAGCTTGCTCCCCAGGGCGGTAGATACGCAGTATTTT
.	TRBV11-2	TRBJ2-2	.	CASSLSRATGELFF	TGTGCCAGCAGCTTAAGCAGGGCCACCGGGGAGCTGTTTTTT
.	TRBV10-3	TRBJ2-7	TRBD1	CAISRGQGAYEQYF	TGTGCCATCAGTAGGGGACAGGGGGCCTACGAGCAGTACTTC
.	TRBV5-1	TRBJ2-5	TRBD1	CASRRATGTETQYF	TGCGCCAGCAGGCGGGCGACAGGGACAGAGACCCAGTACTTC
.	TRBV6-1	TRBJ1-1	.	CASSEGLTEAFF	TGTGCCAGCAGTGAAGGGCTCACTGAAGCTTTCTTT
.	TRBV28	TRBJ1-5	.	CASVKTVRNQPQHF	TGTGCCAGCGTCAAGACTGTACGCAATCAGCCCCAGCATTTT
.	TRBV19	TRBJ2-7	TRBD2	CASSLGTSDYEQYF	TGTGCCAGTAGTCTCGGGACTAGCGACTACGAGCAGTACTTC
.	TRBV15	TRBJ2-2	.	CATSRDLAGDGELFF	TGTGCCACCAGCAGAGATCTCGCAGGGGACGGGGAGCTGTTTTTT
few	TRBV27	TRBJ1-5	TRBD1	CASSQGTGAGNQPQHF	TGTGCCAGCAGTCAAGGGACAGGGGCGGGCAATCAGCCCCAGCATTTT
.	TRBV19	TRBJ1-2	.	CASSQGLTVYGYTF	TGTGCCAGTAGCCAGGGCTTAACCGTCTATGGCTACACCTTC
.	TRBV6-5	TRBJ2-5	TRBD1	CASSYDLQGFQETQYF	TGTGCCAGCAGTTACGACCTACAGGGGTTCCAAGAGACCCAGTACTTC
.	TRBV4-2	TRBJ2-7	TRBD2	CASTPSGGRIREQYF	TGTGCCAGCACGCCTAGCGGGGGTCGCATCCGCGAGCAGTACTTC
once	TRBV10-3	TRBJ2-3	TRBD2	CAISDASGGLTDTQYF	TGTGCCATCAGTGACGCGAGCGGGGGGTTAACAGATACGCAGTATTTT
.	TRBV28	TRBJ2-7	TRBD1	CASNQDGTGVYEQYF	TGTGCCAGCAACCAGGACGGGACAGGGGTCTACGAGCAGTACTTC
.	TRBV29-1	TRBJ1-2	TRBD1	CSVDRDRGVNGYTF	TGCAGCGTTGACCGGGACAGGGGCGTCAATGGCTACACCTTC
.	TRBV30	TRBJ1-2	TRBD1	CASDRVFYGYTF	TGTGCCTCGGACAGGGTCTTCTATGGCTACACCTTC
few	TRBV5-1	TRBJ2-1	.	CASSLTLQDEQFF	TGCGCCAGCAGCTTAACCCTTCAGGATGAGCAGTTCTTC
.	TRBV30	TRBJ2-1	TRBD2	CAWMTSAYNEQFF	TGTGCCTGGATGACTAGCGCTTACAATGAGCAGTTCTTC
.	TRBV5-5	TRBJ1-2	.	CASSLAVLGGYTF	TGTGCCAGCAGCTTGGCGGTGCTGGGCGGCTACACCTTC
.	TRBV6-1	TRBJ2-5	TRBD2	CASIASGRWETQYF	TGTGCCAGCATCGCTAGCGGGAGGTGGGAGACCCAGTACTTC
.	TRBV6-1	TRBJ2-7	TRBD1	CASRAGTGYGDEQYF	TGTGCCAGCAGGGCCGGGACAGGGTACGGGGACGAGCAGTACTTC
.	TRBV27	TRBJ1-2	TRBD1	CASSSEGQGYGYTF	TGTGCCAGCAGTTCGGAGGGACAGGGATATGGCTACACCTTC
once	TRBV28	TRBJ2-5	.	CASSSGDSETQYF	TGTGCCAGCAGTTCGGGAGACTCGGAGACCCAGTACTTC
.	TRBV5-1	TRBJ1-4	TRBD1	CASSSELGTGMSNEKLFF	TGCGCCAGCAGCAGCGAGCTCGGGACAGGGATGTCTAATGAAAAACTGTTTTTT
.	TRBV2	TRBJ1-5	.	CASKAGVNSNQPQHF	TGTGCCAGCAAGGCAGGGGTGAATAGCAATCAGCCCCAGCATTTT
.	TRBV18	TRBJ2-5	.	CASSSQEYQETQYF	TGTGCCAGCTCATCACAGGAGTACCAAGAGACCCAGTACTTC
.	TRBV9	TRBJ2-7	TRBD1	CASSVAPGQGYYEQYF	TGTGCCAGCAGCGTAGCTCCGGGACAGGGTTACTACGAGCAGTACTTC
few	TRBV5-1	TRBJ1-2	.	CASSRNPDRSNYGYTF	TGCGCCAGCAGCCGAAACCCTGACAGGTCGAACTATGGCTACACCTTC
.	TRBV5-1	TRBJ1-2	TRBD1	CASSSSGTANYGYTF	TGCGCCAGCAGCTCCTCCGGGACAGCTAACTATGGCTACACCTTC
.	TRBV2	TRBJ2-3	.	CASSEAAVQYTDTQYF	TGTGCCAGCAGTGAAGCGGCAGTGCAATACACAGATACGCAGTATTTT
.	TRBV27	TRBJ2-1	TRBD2	CASSPRQASGGHNEQFF	TGTGCCAGCAGTCCCCGCCAAGCTAGCGGGGGCCACAATGAGCAGTTCTTC
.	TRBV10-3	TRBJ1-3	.	CAITPTGTPQFDTIYF	TGTGCCATCACTCCGACAGGAACACCACAATTTGACACCATATATTTT
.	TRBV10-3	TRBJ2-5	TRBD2	CAIKPVAGVETQYF	TGTGCCATCAAGCCCGTAGCGGGAGTAGAGACCCAGTACTTC
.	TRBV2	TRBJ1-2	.	CASSEPIRGFYTF	TGTGCCAGCAGTGAACCAATTAGGGGTTTTTACACCTTC
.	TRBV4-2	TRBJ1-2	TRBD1	CASSQADRDLDGYTF	TGTGCCAGCAGCCAAGCTGACAGGGACTTGGATGGCTACACCTTC
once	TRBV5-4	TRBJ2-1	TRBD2	CASSAGTSEYNEQFF	TGTGCCAGCAGCGCGGGGACTAGCGAGTACAATGAGCAGTTCTTC
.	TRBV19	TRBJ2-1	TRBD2	CASSIELAGAPGHNEQFF	TGTGCCAGTAGTATTGAACTAGCGGGAGCGCCAGGGCACAATGAGCAGTTCTTC
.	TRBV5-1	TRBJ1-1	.	CASSLRGGGTEAFF	TGCGCCAGCAGCTTGAGAGGAGGAGGAACTGAAGCTTTCTTT
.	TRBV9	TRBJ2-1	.	CASSAQYNEQFF	TGTGCCAGCAGCGCACAATACAATGAGCAGTTCTTC
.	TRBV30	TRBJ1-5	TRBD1	CAWSANPRDRDSNQPQHF	TGTGCCTGGAGTGCAAACCCCCGGGACAGGGACAGCAATCAGCCCCAGCATTTT
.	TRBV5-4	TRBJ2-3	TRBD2	CASSLRAGGGTDTQYF	TGTGCCAGCAGCTTGAGAGCGGGGGGGGGCACAGATACGCAGTATTTT